This T cell receptor beta chain was observed in a study of blood T cell repertoires in COVID-19. For the study at large: Nucleic acid was either cDNA or gDNA, and it came from T cells, B-cell-depleted T cells, or PBMCs.

Per the original data handling: Amplifying reference gene primers gave estimates of nucleated cell counts. Repertoires were generated with immunoSEQ multiplex PCR, while TCRdb's copy carries only in-frame clones and drops some. D and trimming come from the DNA, and the V and J calls and clone size come from that table. Seen here are fewer than 350,000 clones, about 76% observed once, and the top ten hold roughly 2.9%. This CDR3 is 17 amino acids long. From germline, CDR1 is SGHDN and CDR2 FVKESK. Unmatched junction bases numbered 6, after V lost 0 bases and J lost 0 bases. Sequenced sample: peripheral blood. V and J are TRBV14 and TRBJ1-1, with 8 bases fitting TRBD1. This clonotype was obtained from a woman aged 55-69 years with active or convalescent COVID-19. The CDR3 DNA follows: TGTGCCAGCAGCCAAGAACTCCACAGGGGGATGAACACTGAAGCTTTCTTT. Its protein product is CASSQELHRGMNTEAFF. The complete variable domain, with remaining parts taken from reference TRBV14 and TRBJ1-1, reads EAGVTQFPSHSVIEKGQTVTLRCDPISGHDNLYWYRRVMGKEIKFLLHFVKESKQDESGMPNNRFLAERTGGTYSTLKVQPAELEDSGVYFCASSQELHRGMNTEAFFGQGTRLTVV.